This TCR beta chain was sequenced in a study of cytomegalovirus exposure and HLA in healthy donors. The CDR3 length is 15 residues. V trimming: 6 bases; J trimming: 1 base; junction bases outside the gene matches: 7. CDR1 MNHEY and CDR2 SVGAGI come from the germline V gene. Assay: immunoSEQ multiplex PCR; the TCRdb copy retains only in-frame clones and omits some. This repertoire shows 45,000 to 70,000 clones, about 92% found once; its top ten account for approximately 5.5%. This clonotype was sampled from a woman aged 18-29 years in good health and CMV-seronegative. Specimen: PBMCs. The genes are TRBV6-5 and TRBJ2-7, with 9 bases fitting TRBD1. This CDR3 reads CASSHGTGSSYEQYV. CDR3 coding DNA: TGTGCCAGCAGCCATGGGACAGGGTCTTCCTACGAGCAGTACGTC.